This TCR beta chain was retrieved from a study of response to subunit inactivated influenza vaccine. Study-level points and caveats: Each seasonal influenza vaccination, the authors suggested, recruits few new T cells.

Regarding this clonotype: Its antigen remains unknown.

TCRdb ran MiXCR on the RT-PCR reads and lists one entry per CDR3 protein. The sample carries about 500,000 distinct CDR3 sequences, approximately 6.9% recorded once. The source was PBMCs from blood, collected less than 30 months after vaccination. The clonotype was recovered from a man aged 50 to 69 who received an inactivated influenza vaccine.

CDR3 sequence reads: CAISDLGGAQPQHF. The CDR3 DNA sequence: TGTGCCATCAGTGATTTAGGGGGGGCTCAGCCCCAGCATTTT. V and J are TRBV10-3 and TRBJ1-5, with D possibly TRBD1 on 6 matching bases. Germline V gives CDR1 ENHRY, CDR2 SYGVKD. This CDR3 has 14 residues. V was clipped by 3 bases and J by 6 bases, with 12 bases between them.